This T cell receptor beta chain was obtained from a study of Tregs in tolerant kidney transplant recipients. Regulatory T cells were sorted from thawed PBMCs rested overnight at 37°C with around 220 IU/ml IL-2. As to this clone: Its specificity is unknown.

This CDR3 spans 15 amino acids. Germline V gene sequence: CDR1 MNHEY, CDR2 SVGAGI. The V segment lost 5 bases and the J segment 4 bases; nucleotides outside the gene matches: 2. General study results and limits: No direct test of biological reproducibility was done here. Tregs expanded with activated donor B cells seemed most donor-specific.

The repertoire was sequenced with immunoSEQ multiplex PCR; TCRdb's copy has only in-frame clones and lacks some. This table has 50,000 to 75,000 clones, 75% to 90% appearing once. The sequence came from a human donor who received a combined kidney and bone marrow transplant. This sequence joins TRBV6-5 and TRBJ2-1; 13 nucleotides agree with TRBD2. Sequences were derived from Tregs from blood, sampled before the transplant. As DNA, the CDR3 is TGTGCCAGCAGTCCGACTAGCGGGGGGTACAATGAGCAGTTCTTC. Its translation: CASSPTSGGYNEQFF.